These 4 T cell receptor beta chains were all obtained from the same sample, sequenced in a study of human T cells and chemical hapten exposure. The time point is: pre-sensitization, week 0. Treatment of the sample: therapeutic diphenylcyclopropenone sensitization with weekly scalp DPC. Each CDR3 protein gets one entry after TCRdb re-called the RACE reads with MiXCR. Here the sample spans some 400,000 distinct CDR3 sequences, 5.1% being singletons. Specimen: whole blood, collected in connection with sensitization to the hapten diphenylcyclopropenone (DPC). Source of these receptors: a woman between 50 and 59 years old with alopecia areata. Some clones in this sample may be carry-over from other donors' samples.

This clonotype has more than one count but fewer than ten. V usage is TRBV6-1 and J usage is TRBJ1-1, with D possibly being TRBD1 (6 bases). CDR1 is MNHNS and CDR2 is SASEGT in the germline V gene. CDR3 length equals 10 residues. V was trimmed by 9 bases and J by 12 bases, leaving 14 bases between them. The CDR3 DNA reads TGTGCCAGTCACAACAGGGAGACTTTCTTT. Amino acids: CASHNRETFF.

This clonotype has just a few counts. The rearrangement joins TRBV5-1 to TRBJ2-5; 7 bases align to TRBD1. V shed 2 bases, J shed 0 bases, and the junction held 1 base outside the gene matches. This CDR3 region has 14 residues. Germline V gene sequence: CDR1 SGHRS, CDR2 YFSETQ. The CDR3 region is CASSFTGDQETQYF. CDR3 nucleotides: TGCGCCAGCAGCTTCACAGGGGACCAAGAGACCCAGTACTTC.

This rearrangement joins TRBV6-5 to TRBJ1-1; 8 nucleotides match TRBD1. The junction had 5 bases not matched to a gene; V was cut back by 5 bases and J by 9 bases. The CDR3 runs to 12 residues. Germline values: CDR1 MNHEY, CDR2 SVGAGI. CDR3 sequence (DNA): TGTGCCAGCAGTACCCCAGGGGGCCAAGCTTTCTTT. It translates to CASSTPGGQAFF.

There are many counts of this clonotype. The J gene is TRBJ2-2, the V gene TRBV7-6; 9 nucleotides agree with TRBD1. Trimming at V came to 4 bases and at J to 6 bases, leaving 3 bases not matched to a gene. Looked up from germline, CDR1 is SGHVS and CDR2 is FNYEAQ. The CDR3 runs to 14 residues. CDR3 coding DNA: TGTGCCAGCAGCTGGGACAGGGAAGCCGGGGAGCTGTTTTTT. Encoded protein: CASSWDREAGELFF.